The next 14 T cell receptor beta chains were all read from a single sample in a study of blood T cell repertoires in COVID-19. Sequencing used immunoSEQ multiplex PCR; TCRdb keeps in-frame clones, though not all of them. The data show about 75,000 clones, around 74% seen once. The sequencing sample was made of peripheral blood. The receptors here all came from a woman older than 75 with active or convalescent COVID-19.

The chain carries TRBV19 and TRBJ1-2; D is possibly TRBD1 (5 bases). The germline gives CDR1 LNHDA, CDR2 SQIVND (reference sequence). This CDR3 is 13 amino acids long. Trimming took off 6 bases at V and 5 bases at J, with 13 bases between the two ends. In nucleotides, the CDR3 is TGTGCCAGTAGGGGGACGGGAGCTTATGGCTACACCTTC. Its translation is CASRGTGAYGYTF.

The genes are TRBV6-2 or TRBV6-3 and TRBJ2-1, with 16 bases identical to TRBD2. Germline V gene data show CDR1 as MNHEY and CDR2 as SVGEGT. The V gene end was trimmed by 5 bases and the J gene end by 4 bases; junction bases not matched to a gene: 5. This CDR3 comprises 17 residues. The DNA of the CDR3 is TGTGCCAGCAGTGGGACTAGCGGGGGGGCAATTTACAATGAGCAGTTCTTC. Translation gives CASSGTSGGAIYNEQFF.

The CDR3 DNA is TGTGCCAGCAGTAACCAGGGGGCGCCTTCCTATGGCTACACCTTC. It codes for CASSNQGAPSYGYTF. The chain links TRBV25-1 to TRBJ1-2, with 8 bases identical to TRBD1. The CDR3 extends over 15 amino acids. Germline values: CDR1 MGHDK, CDR2 SYGVNS. Germline trimming cut 5 bases from V and 4 bases from J; bases unmatched to any gene: 9.

CDR3 DNA: TGTGCCAGCAGCTTAGCGCTAGCGGGCGAGCAGTACTTC. Protein product: CASSLALAGEQYF. This chain connects TRBV7-2 to TRBJ2-7, with TRBD2 matching 8 bases. The ends lost 0 bases at V and 6 bases at J; junction bases unmatched: 1. The CDR3 length is 13 residues. Germline assignment: CDR1 SGHTA and CDR2 FQGNSA.

The rearrangement links TRBV11-3 to TRBJ2-3, with 12 bases fitting TRBD2. After removal of 0 bases from V and 6 bases from J, the junction contained 7 bases not matched to a gene. Germline assignment: CDR1 SGHNT and CDR2 YENEEA. This CDR3 has 17 amino acids. The CDR3 nucleotides are TGTGCCAGCAGCTTAGACGGGACTAGCGGGCCCTGGGATACGCAGTATTTT. Protein: CASSLDGTSGPWDTQYF. Filled out from reference TRBV11-3 and TRBJ2-3, the complete variable domain reads EAGVVQSPRYKIIEKKQPVAFWCNPISGHNTLYWYLQNLGQGPELLIRYENEEAVDDSQLPKDRFSAERLKGVDSTLKIQPAELGDSAVYLCASSLDGTSGPWDTQYFGPGTRLTVL.

Points on this clone: Its ends do not fully match the called genes, so a read error is possible. The rearrangement links TRBV11-3 to TRBJ2-1, with 8 bases lining up with TRBD1. The CDR3 loop spans 15 amino acids. The germline V gene encodes CDR1 SGHNT and CDR2 YENEEA. The CDR3, as DNA: TGTGCCAGCAGCCTTGGACAGGGAGTTGTAATAGGTCCGGTCTTC. Encoded protein: CASSLGQGVVIGPVF.

This rearrangement joins TRBV2 to TRBJ2-1, with D perhaps TRBD2 (6 bases). This CDR3 has 13 amino acids. Trimming removed 4 bases at V and 4 bases at J, with 8 bases between. From germline, CDR1 is SNHLY and CDR2 FYNNEI. The CDR3 reads CASSGRGYNEQFF. The CDR3 nucleotides are TGTGCCAGCAGTGGCCGGGGGTACAATGAGCAGTTCTTC.

This chain links TRBV19 with TRBJ2-7, with D hard to call. V lost 5 bases to trimming and J lost 6 bases, with 17 bases between them. The CDR3 extends over 14 amino acids. The germline CDR1 and CDR2 sequences are LNHDA and SQIVND (reference sequence). The DNA for the CDR3 is TGTGCCAGTAGTCAACGTCTAGATGCCGCCGAGCAGTACTTC. This gives the protein CASSQRLDAAEQYF.

This clone was observed once. The chain recombines TRBV5-6 with TRBJ2-5; TRBD2 is a possible D gene (5 bases). V was pared by 5 bases and J by 0 bases, with 14 bases between. The CDR3 has 15 amino acids. Germline V lookup: CDR1 SGHDT, CDR2 YYEEEE. The CDR3 sequence: CASSSDTDYQETQYF. CDR3 DNA: TGTGCCAGCAGTTCTGACACGGACTACCAAGAGACCCAGTACTTC.

The chain carries TRBV4-3 and TRBJ2-1; 7 bases are shared with TRBD1. The V gene end was trimmed by 4 bases and the J gene end by 2 bases; junction bases not matched to a gene: 5. Germline V lookup: CDR1 LGHNA, CDR2 YSLEER. The CDR3 is 15 amino acids. This chain's CDR3 is CASSPNRGTYNEQFF. The CDR3 region has the DNA TGCGCCAGCAGCCCAAACAGGGGTACCTACAATGAGCAGTTCTTC.

This chain uses TRBV19 with TRBJ2-2; perhaps TRBD1 as D (6 bases). This CDR3 is built from 12 residues. Germline V gene sequence: CDR1 LNHDA, CDR2 SQIVND (reference sequence). V was clipped by 7 bases and J by 9 bases, with 12 bases between them. The DNA of the CDR3 is TGTGCCAGTACAACAGGGTTCCGGGAGCTGTTTTTT. This translates into CASTTGFRELFF.

The genes are TRBV5-4 and TRBJ1-2; possibly TRBD1 for D (6 bases). Germline CDR1 reads SGHNT; CDR2 reads YYREEE (reference sequence). The CDR3 has 11 amino acids. With 0 bases removed from V and 12 bases from J, the gap between germline ends came to 9 bases. The CDR3 coding sequence is TGTGCCAGCAGCTTGGGCAGGGGCCACACCTTC. This sequence encodes CASSLGRGHTF.

The chain carries TRBV7-2 and TRBJ2-2; weak D call: TRBD1 (5 bases). There are 14 residues in the CDR3. With 6 bases removed from V and 2 bases from J, the gap between germline ends came to 10 bases. CDR1 is SGHTA and CDR2 is FQGNSA in the germline V gene. The CDR3, as DNA: TGTGCCAGCAGATTCGACAGAAACACCGGGGAGCTGTTTTTT. Its protein is CASRFDRNTGELFF.

The chain uses TRBV4-2 and TRBJ2-7; D perhaps matches TRBD2 (5 bases). Trimming took 5 bases from V and 5 from J, leaving 19 bases between them. CDR3 length equals 15 residues. In germline, CDR1 is LGHNA, CDR2 YNFKEQ. The chain's CDR3 is CASSAMRVYVNEQYF. In DNA form, the CDR3 reads TGTGCCAGCAGCGCAATGCGGGTGTATGTCAACGAGCAGTACTTC.